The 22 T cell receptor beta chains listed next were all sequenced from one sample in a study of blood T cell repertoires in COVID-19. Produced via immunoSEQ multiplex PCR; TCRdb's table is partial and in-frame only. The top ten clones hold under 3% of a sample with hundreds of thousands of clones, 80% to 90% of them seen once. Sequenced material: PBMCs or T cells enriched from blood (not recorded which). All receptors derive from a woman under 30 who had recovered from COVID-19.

In DNA, the CDR3 is TGTGCCAGTAGTCCACTGACAGGGGTGGGTTCACCCCTCCACTTT. Protein sequence: CASSPLTGVGSPLHF. The chain recombines TRBV19 with TRBJ1-6; 8 positions match TRBD1. V dropped 5 bases and J dropped 9; count of bases not matched to a gene: 9. CDR3 length: 15 amino acids. CDR1 LNHDA and CDR2 SQIVND come from the germline V gene (reference sequence). Together with reference TRBV19 and TRBJ1-6, the CDR3 gives the full variable domain: DGGITQSPKYLFRKEGQNVTLSCEQNLNHDAMYWYRQDPGQGLRLIYYSQIVNDFQKGDIAEGYSVSREKKESFPLTVTSAQKNPTAFYLCASSPLTGVGSPLHFGNGTRLTVT.

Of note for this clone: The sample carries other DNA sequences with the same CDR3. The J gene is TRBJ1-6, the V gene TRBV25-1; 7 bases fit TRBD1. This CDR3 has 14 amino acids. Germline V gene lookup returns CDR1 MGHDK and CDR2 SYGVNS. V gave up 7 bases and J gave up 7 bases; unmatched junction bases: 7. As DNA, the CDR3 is TGTGCCAGCACCCAGACAGGGAACAATTCACCCCTCCACTTT. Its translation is CASTQTGNNSPLHF.

The CDR3 coding sequence is TGTGCCAGCAGTTTAACAGGGGATTCACCCCTCCACTTT. Protein sequence: CASSLTGDSPLHF. The chain uses TRBV12-3 or TRBV12-4 and TRBJ1-6, with 7 bases aligning to TRBD1. V shed 2 bases, J shed 8 bases, and the junction held 0 bases outside the gene matches. The CDR3 runs to 13 residues.

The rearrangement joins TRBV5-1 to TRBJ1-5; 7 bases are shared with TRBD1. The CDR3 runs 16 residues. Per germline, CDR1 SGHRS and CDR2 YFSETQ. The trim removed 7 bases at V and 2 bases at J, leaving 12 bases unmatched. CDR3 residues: CASSDTGAVGNQPQHF. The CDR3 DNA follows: TGCGCCAGCTCAGATACAGGGGCGGTAGGCAATCAGCCCCAGCATTTT.

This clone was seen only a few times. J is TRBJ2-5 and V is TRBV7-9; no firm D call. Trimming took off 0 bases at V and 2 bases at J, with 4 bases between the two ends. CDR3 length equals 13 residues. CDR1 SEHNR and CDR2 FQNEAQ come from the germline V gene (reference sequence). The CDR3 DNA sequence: TGTGCCAGCAGCTTAGCTCGGCAAGAGACCCAGTACTTC. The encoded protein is CASSLARQETQYF.

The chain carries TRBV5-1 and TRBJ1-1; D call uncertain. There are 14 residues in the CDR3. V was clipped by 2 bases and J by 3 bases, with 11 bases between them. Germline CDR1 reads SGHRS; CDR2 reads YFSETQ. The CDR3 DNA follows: TGCGCCAGCAGCTTATCGGGATGGGACACTGAAGCTTTCTTT. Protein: CASSLSGWDTEAFF.

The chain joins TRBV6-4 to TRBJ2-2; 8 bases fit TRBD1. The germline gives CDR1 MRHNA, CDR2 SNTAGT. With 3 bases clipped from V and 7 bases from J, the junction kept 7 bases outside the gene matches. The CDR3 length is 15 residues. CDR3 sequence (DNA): TGTGCCAGCAGTGAGGACCAGGGGGCCGGCGGGGAGCTGTTTTTT. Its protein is CASSEDQGAGGELFF.

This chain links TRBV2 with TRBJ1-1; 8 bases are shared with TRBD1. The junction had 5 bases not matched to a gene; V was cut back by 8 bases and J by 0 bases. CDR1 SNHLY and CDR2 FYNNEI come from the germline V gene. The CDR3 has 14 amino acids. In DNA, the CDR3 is TGTGCCAGCCAGGGGGCATGGGTGAACACTGAAGCTTTCTTT. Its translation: CASQGAWVNTEAFF.

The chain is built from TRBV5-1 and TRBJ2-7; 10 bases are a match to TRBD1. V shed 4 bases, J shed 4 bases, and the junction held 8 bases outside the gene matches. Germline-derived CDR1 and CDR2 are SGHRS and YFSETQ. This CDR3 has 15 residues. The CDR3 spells CASSPGTGEGYEQYF. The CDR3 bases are TGCGCCAGCAGCCCAGGGACAGGGGAGGGGTACGAGCAGTACTTC.

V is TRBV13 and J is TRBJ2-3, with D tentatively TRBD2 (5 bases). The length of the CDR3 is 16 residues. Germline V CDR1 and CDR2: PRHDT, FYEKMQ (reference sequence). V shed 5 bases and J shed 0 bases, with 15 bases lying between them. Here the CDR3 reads CASSRRTLGSTDTQYF. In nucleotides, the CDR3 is TGTGCCAGCAGCCGCCGGACTTTAGGGAGCACAGATACGCAGTATTTT.

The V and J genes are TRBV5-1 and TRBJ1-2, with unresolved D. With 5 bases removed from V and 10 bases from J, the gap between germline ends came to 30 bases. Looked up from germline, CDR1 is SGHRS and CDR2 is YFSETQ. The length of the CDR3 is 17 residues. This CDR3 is CASRGGYLNGNLNDYTF. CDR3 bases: TGCGCCAGCAGAGGAGGGTATCTCAACGGGAACCTCAACGACTACACCTTC.

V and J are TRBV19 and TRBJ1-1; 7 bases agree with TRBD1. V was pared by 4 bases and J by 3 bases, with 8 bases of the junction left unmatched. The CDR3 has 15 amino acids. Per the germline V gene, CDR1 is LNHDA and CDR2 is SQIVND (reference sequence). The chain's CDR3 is CASSTSGGKYTEAFF. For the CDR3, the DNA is TGTGCCAGTAGTACGTCAGGGGGGAAATACACTGAAGCTTTCTTT.

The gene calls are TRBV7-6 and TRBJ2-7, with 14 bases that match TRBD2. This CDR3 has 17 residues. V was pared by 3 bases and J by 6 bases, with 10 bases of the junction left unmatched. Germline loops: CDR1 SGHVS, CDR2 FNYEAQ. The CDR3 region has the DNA TGTGCCAGCAGCTTGGGACTAGCGGGGGCACCTCGGTCCGAGCAGTACTTC. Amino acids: CASSLGLAGAPRSEQYF.

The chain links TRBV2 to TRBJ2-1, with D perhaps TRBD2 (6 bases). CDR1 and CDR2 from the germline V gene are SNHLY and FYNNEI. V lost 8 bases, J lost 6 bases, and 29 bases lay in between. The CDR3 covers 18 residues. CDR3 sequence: CASCSLVRETKGINEQFF. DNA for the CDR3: TGTGCCAGCTGCTCCCTCGTCCGGGAGACCAAGGGGATCAATGAGCAGTTCTTC.

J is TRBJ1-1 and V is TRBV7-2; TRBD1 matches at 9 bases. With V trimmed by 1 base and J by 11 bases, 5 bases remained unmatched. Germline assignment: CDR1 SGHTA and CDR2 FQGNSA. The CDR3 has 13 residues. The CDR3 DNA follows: TGTGCCAGCAGCTTAGGACCTGACAGGGGGGCTTTCTTT. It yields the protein CASSLGPDRGAFF.

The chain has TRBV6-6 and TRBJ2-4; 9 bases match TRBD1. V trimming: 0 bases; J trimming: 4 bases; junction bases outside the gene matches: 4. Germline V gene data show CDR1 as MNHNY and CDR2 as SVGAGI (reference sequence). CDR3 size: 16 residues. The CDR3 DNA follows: TGTGCCAGCAGTTACTCGGACAGGGGTTCGAAAAACATTCAGTACTTC. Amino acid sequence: CASSYSDRGSKNIQYF.

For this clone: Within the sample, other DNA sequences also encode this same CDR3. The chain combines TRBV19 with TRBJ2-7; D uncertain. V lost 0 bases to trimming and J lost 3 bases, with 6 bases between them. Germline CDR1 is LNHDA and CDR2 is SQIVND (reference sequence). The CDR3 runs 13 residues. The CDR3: CASSIDYSYEQYF. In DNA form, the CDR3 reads TGTGCCAGTAGTATAGATTACAGCTACGAGCAGTACTTC.

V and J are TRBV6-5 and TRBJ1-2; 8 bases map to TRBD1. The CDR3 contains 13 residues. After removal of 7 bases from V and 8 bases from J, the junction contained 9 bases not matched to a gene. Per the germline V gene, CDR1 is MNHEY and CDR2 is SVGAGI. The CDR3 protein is CASIQSGGGGYTF. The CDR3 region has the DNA TGTGCCAGCATTCAATCAGGGGGCGGGGGCTACACCTTC.

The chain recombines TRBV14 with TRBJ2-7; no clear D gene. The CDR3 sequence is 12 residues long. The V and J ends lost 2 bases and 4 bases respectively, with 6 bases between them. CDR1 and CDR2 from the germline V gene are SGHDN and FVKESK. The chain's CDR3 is CASSQSQYEQYF. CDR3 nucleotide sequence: TGTGCCAGCAGCCAATCTCAGTACGAGCAGTACTTC. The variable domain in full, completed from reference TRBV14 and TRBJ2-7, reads EAGVTQFPSHSVIEKGQTVTLRCDPISGHDNLYWYRRVMGKEIKFLLHFVKESKQDESGMPNNRFLAERTGGTYSTLKVQPAELEDSGVYFCASSQSQYEQYFGPGTRLTVT.

This CDR3 is CASSPGFSYEQYF. The CDR3 coding sequence is TGTGCCAGCAGCCCGGGTTTCTCCTACGAGCAGTACTTC. The rearrangement uses TRBV7-9 and TRBJ2-7; D not certain. Germline V gives CDR1 SEHNR, CDR2 FQNEAQ (reference sequence). The V gene lost 5 bases and the J gene lost 0 bases, with 8 bases spanning the gap. CDR3 length equals 13 residues.

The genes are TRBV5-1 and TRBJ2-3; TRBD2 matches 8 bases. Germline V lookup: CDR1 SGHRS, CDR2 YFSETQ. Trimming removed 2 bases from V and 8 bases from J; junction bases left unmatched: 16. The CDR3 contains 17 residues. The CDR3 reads CASSFAGGLTAGSTQYF. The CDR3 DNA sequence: TGCGCCAGCAGCTTTGCGGGAGGTCTAACCGCGGGGAGTACGCAGTATTTT.

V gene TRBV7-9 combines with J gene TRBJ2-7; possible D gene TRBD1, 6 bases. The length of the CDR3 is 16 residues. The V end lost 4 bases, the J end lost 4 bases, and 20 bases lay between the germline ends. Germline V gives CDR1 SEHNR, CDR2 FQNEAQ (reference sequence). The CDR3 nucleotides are TGTGCCAGCAGCTCGACCTCCGGGACATCCACTTACGAGCAGTACTTC. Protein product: CASSSTSGTSTYEQYF. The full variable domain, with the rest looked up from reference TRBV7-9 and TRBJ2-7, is DTGVSQNPRHKITKRGQNVTFRCDPISEHNRLYWYRQTLGQGPEFLTYFQNEAQLEKSRLLSDRFSAERPKGSFSTLEIQRTEQGDSAMYLCASSSTSGTSTYEQYFGPGTRLTVT.